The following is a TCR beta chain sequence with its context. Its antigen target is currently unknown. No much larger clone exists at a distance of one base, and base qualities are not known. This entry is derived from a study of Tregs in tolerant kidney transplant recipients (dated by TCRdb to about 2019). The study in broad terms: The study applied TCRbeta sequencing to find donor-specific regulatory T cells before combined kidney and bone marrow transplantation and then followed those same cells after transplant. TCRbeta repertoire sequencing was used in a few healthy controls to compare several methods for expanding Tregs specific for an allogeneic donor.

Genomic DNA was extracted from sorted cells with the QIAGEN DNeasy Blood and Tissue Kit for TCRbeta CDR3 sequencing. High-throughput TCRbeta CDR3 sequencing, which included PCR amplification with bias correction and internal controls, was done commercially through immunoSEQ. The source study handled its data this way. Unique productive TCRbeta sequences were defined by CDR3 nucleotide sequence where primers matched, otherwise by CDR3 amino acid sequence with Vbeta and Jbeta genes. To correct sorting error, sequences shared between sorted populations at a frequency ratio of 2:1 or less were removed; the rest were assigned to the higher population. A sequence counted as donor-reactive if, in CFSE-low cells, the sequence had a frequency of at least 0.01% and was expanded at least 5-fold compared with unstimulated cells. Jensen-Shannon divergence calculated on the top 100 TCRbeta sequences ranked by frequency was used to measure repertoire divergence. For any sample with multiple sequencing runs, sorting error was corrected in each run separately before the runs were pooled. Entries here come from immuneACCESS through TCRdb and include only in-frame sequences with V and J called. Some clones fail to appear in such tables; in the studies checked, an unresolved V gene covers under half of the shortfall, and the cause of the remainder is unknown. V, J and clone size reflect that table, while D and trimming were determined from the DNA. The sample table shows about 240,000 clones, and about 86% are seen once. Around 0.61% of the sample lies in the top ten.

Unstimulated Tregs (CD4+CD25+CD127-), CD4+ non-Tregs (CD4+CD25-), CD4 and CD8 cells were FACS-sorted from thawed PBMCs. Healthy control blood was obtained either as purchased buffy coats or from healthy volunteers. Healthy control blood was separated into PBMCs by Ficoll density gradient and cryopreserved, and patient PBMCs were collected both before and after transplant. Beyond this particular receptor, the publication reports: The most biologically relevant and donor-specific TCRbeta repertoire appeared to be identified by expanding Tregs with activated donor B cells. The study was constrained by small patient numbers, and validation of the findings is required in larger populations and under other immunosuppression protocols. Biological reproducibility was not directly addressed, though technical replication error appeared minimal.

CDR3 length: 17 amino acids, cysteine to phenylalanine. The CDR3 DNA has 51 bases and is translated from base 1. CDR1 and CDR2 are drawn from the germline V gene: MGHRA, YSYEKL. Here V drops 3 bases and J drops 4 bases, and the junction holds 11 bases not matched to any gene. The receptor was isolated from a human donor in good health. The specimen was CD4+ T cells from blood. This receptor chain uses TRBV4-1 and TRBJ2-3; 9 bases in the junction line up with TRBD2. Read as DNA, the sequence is TGCGCCAGCAGCCAGAATGCCGGGACTAGCTCGTCAGATACGCAGTATTTT. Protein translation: CASSQNAGTSSSDTQYF.